Listed below are T cell receptor beta chains from one sample, sequenced in a study of shared clonotypes between healthy human individuals. Sequenced by immunoSEQ multiplex PCR; TCRdb stores in-frame clones only, minus some. The sample has roughly 760,000 clones, 74% seen once. Input material: memory CD4+ T cells sorted from blood. The origin of the receptors is a woman aged 25 to 39 in good health. The CDR3 runs from the conserved cysteine through the conserved F or W. D genes are given only for firm matches. Only some rows state a clone size, as once, few, many or a class for expanded clones.

>NA|TRBJ2-6|TRBV30|NA
CAWSTGVSGANVLTF
TGTGCCTGGAGTACGGGGGTCTCTGGGGCCAACGTCCTGACTTTC
>NA|TRBJ2-5|TRBV14|NA
CASSRTGTAQYF
TGTGCCAGCAGCCGTACCGGGACTGCTCAATACTTC
>many|TRBJ2-2|TRBV29-1|NA
CTERVLTGELFF
TGCACCGAACGGGTTCTCACCGGGGAGCTGTTTTTT
>NA|TRBJ2-5|TRBV18|TRBD2
CASSPGLAVQETQYF
TGTGCCAGCTCACCGGGACTAGCGGTACAAGAGACCCAGTACTTC
>few|TRBJ1-4|TRBV28|NA
CASRLPMGVLFF
TGTGCCAGCAGGCTCCCGATGGGGGTACTGTTTTTT
>NA|TRBJ2-3|TRBV7-3|TRBD1
CASSLTGQLTDTQYF
TGTGCCAGCAGCTTAACGGGACAGCTCACAGATACGCAGTATTTT
>NA|TRBJ1-5|TRBV2|NA
CASSESSPRNNQPQHF
TGTGCCAGCAGTGAAAGTTCCCCCCGGAACAATCAGCCCCAGCATTTT
>NA|TRBJ2-7|TRBV4-1|NA
CASSQQAGHSYEQYF
TGCGCCAGCAGCCAACAAGCAGGACACTCCTACGAGCAGTACTTC
>few|TRBJ2-4|TRBV4-1|TRBD1
CASSQEGGQGPKNIQYF
TGCGCCAGCAGCCAAGAGGGGGGACAGGGCCCCAAAAACATTCAGTACTTC
>NA|TRBJ2-1|TRBV29-1|TRBD2
CSVEREAGNEQFF
TGCAGCGTTGAACGGGAGGCAGGGAATGAGCAGTTCTTC
>NA|TRBJ2-1|TRBV6-6|NA
CASSYSGGPKNEQFF
TGTGCCAGCAGTTATTCAGGAGGGCCGAAGAATGAGCAGTTCTTC
>NA|TRBJ1-5|TRBV5-4|NA
CASSPGADPSQPQHF
TGTGCCAGCAGCCCAGGAGCGGACCCCAGTCAGCCCCAGCATTTT
>NA|TRBJ2-2|TRBV6-4|TRBD2
CASSEASGGNTGELFF
TGTGCCAGCAGTGAGGCTAGCGGGGGAAACACCGGGGAGCTGTTTTTT
>NA|TRBJ1-5|TRBV7-3|TRBD1
CASSLRQGGQPQHF
TGTGCCAGCAGCTTAAGACAGGGAGGTCAGCCCCAGCATTTT
>once|TRBJ2-7|TRBV28|NA
CASSRPPHEQYF
TGTGCCAGCAGTCGCCCTCCCCACGAGCAGTACTTC